The T cell receptor beta chain described here comes from a study of human T cells and chemical hapten exposure. As for the study in general: DPC (0.01%) was patch tested on the upper back and read at 6 days.

In its sample, this clonotype was seen a few times. The antigen is undetermined. The study, taken as a whole, reports: Patch test score rose with PT1 expanded TCRs, significant at 8, 16, 32, not 4.

This CDR3 contains 18 residues. The V and J ends lost 2 bases and 5 bases, in that order; junction bases with no gene match: 16. Per germline, CDR1 MNHEY and CDR2 SVGEGT. Individual cDNA molecules had unique molecular identifiers attached to them by the library. In the original processing: A typical sample had 100,000 or so TCRs, with roughly 23,224 to 700,000 overall. TCRdb reanalysed the RACE reads using MiXCR and keeps one entry per CDR3 protein. These V and J calls are TCRdb output, not the study's own analysis. The sample contains approximately 100,000 distinct CDR3 sequences, approximately 11% of which appear only once. Noted time point: patch test 1, 2 weeks after DPC sensitization. Treatment: therapeutic diphenylcyclopropenone sensitization with weekly scalp DPC.

The sequence came from a woman in her thirties or forties with alopecia areata. Some clones in this sample may be carry-over from other donors' samples. The sequences come from whole blood, collected in connection with sensitization to the hapten diphenylcyclopropenone (DPC). The J gene is TRBJ2-7, the V gene TRBV6-2 or TRBV6-3, with TRBD1 matching 9 bases. The CDR3, as DNA: TGTGCCAGCAGTTACCCAACCGATCCGGGACAGGGTGCCCACGAGCAGTACTTC. Protein: CASSYPTDPGQGAHEQYF.